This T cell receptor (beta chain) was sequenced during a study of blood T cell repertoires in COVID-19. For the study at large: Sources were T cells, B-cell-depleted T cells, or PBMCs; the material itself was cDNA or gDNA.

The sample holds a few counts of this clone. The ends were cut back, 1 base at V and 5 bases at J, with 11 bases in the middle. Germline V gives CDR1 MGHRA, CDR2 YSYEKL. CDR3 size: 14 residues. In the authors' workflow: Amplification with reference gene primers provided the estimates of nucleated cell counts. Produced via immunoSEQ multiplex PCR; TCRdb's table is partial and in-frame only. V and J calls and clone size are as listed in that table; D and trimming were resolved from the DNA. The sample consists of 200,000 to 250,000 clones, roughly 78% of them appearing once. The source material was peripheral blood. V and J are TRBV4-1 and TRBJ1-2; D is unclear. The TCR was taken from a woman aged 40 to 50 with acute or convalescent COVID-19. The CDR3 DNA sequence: TGCGCCAGCAGCCAAGTCCGGGATCTTTATGGCTACACCTTC. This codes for CASSQVRDLYGYTF.